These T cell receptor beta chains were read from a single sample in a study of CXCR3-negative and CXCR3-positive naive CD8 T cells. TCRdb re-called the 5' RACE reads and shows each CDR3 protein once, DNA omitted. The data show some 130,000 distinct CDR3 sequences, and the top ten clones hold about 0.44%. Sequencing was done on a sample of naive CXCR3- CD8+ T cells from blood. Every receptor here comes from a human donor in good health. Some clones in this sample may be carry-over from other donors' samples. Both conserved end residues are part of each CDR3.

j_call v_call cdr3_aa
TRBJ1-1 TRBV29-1 CSALSGTYTEAFF
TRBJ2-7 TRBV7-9 CASSPTGASTQQYF
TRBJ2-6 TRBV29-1 CSVVDSGANVLTF
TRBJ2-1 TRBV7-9 CASSLNGLAGISYNEQFF
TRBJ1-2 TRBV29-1 CSVDRQGIYGYTF
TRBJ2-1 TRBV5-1 CASSLLSLVGEQFF
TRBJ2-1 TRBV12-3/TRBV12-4 CASSFLQGPEQFF
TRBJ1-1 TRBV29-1 CSVEDGGSEAFF
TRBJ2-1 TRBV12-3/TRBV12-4 CASSLDWVAGGPSNEQFF
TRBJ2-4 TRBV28 CASRPLTGLDIQYF
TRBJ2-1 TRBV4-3 CASSHRDRGDEQFF
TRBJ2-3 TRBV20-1 CASWAGDPSTDTQYF
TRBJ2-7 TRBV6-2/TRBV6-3 CASSWQGAYEQYF
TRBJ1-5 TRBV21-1 CASSKAGGGGQPQHF
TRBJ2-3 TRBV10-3 CAISELYRAQRGTDTQYF
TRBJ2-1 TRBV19 CASSTTGDFYNEQFF
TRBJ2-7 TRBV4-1 CASSQGLTRTKEQYF
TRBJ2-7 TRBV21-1 CASSKARTGHEQYF